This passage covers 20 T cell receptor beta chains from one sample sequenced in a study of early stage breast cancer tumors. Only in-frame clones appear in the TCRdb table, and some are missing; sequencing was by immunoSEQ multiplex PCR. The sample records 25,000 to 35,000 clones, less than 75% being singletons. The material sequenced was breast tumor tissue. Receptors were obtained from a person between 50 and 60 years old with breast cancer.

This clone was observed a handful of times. The CDR3 DNA is TGTGCCAGCAGCCCAATGGTGGGCTACGAGCAGTACTTC. Translation gives CASSPMVGYEQYF. This chain links TRBV7-2 with TRBJ2-7; D is uncertain. This CDR3 has 13 amino acids. Looked up from germline, CDR1 is SGHTA and CDR2 is FQGNSA. Trimming left V 5 bases short and J 3 bases short, with 11 bases between.

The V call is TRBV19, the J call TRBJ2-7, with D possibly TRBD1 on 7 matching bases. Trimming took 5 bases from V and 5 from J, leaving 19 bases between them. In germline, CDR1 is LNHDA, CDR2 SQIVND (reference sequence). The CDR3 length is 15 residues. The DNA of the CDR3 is TGTGCCAGTAGTTTCCAGGGGGGACCTGGGGACGAGCAGTACTTC. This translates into CASSFQGGPGDEQYF.

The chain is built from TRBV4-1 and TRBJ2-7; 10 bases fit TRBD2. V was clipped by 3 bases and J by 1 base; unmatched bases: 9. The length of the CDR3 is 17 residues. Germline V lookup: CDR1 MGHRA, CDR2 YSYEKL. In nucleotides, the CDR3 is TGCGCCAGCAGCCATCCTAGCGGGAGAGGTCTTTCCTACGAGCAGTACTTC. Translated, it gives CASSHPSGRGLSYEQYF.

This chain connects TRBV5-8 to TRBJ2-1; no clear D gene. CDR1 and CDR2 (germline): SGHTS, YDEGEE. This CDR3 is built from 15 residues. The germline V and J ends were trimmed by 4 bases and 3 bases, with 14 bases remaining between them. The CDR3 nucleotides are TGTGCCAGCAGCCGTGGACGCAGAGGCTACAATGAGCAGTTCTTC. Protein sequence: CASSRGRRGYNEQFF.

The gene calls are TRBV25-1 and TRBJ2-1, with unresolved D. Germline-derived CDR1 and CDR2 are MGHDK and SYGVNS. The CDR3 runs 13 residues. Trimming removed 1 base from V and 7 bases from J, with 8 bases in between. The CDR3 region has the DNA TGTGCCAGCAGTGAATTAGATAGGAATGAGCAGTTCTTC. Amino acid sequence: CASSELDRNEQFF.

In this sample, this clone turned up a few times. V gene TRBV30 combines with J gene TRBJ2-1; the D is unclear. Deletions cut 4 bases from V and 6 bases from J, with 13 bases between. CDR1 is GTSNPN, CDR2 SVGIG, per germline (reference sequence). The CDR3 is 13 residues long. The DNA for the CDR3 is TGTGCCTGGATAACGCAGGCGGTCAATGAGCAGTTCTTC. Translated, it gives CAWITQAVNEQFF.

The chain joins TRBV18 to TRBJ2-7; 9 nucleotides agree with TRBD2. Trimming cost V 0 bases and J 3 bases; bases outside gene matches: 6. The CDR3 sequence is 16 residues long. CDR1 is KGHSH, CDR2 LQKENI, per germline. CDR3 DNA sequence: TGTGCCAGCTCACCACCCCCGGCAGCGGGGGGCTACGAGCAGTACTTC. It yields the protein CASSPPPAAGGYEQYF.

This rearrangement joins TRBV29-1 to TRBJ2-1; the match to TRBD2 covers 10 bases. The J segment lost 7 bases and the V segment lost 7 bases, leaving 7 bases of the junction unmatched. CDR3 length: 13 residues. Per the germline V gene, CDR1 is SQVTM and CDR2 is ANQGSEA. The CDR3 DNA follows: TGCAGCGGGGGTAGCGGGGGGTGGAATGAGCAGTTCTTC. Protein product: CSGGSGGWNEQFF.

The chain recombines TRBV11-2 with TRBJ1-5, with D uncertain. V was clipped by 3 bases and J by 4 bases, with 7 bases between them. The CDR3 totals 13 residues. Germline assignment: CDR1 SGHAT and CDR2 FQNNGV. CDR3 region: CASSFPGNQPQHF. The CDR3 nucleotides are TGTGCCAGCAGCTTCCCCGGGAATCAGCCCCAGCATTTT.

DNA of the CDR3: TGTGCCAGCACCCCTTCCGTCCGAAGCTCCTACGAGCAGTACTTC. Encoded protein: CASTPSVRSSYEQYF. This chain uses TRBV27 with TRBJ2-7, with D uncertain. This CDR3 is built from 15 residues. V was clipped by 7 bases and J by 0 bases, with 16 bases between them. Germline CDR1 is MNHEY and CDR2 is SMNVEV (reference sequence).

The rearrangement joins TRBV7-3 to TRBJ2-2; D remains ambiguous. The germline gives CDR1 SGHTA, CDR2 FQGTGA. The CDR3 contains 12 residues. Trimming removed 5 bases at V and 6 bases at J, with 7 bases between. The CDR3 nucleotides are TGTGCCAGCAGCAGGCCGCCCGGGGAGCTGTTTTTT. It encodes CASSRPPGELFF.

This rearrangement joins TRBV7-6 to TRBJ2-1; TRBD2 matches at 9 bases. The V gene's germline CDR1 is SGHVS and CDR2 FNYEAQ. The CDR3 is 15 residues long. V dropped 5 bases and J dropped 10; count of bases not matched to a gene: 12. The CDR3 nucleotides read TGTGCCAGCAGCCCAGCGGGGGGAGCCGGAGGCGAGCAGTTCTTC. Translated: CASSPAGGAGGEQFF.

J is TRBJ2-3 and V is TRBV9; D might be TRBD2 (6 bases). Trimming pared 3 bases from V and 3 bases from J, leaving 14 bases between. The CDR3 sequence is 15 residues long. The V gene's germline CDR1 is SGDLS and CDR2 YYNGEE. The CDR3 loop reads CASSATGAGTDTQYF. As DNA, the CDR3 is TGTGCCAGCAGCGCAACGGGAGCAGGAACAGATACGCAGTATTTT.

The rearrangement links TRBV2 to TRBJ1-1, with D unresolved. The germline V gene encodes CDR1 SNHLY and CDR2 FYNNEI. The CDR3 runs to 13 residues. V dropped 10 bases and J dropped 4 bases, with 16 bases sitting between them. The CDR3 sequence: CATRGGWRTEAFF. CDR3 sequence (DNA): TGTGCCACCCGTGGCGGATGGCGCACTGAAGCTTTCTTT.

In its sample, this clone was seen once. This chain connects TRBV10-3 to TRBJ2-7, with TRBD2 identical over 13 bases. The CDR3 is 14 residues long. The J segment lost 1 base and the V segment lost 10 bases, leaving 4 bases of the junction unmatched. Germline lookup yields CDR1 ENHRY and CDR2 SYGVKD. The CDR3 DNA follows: TGTGCCACTTCGACTAGCGGGAGGTCCTACGAGCAGTACTTC. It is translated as CATSTSGRSYEQYF.

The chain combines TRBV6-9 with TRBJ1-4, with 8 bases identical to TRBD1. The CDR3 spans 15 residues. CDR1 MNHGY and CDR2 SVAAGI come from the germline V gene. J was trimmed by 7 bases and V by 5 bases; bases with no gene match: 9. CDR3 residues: CASSAEQGDTEKLFF. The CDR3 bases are TGTGCCAGCAGTGCGGAACAGGGGGACACTGAAAAACTGTTTTTT.

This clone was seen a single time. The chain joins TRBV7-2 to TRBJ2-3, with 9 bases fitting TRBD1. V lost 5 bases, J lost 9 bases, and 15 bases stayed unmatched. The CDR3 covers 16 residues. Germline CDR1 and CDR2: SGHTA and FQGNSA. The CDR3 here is CASSVNRGRQHLTQYF. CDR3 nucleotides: TGTGCCAGCAGCGTGAACAGGGGGCGCCAACATCTCACGCAGTATTTT.

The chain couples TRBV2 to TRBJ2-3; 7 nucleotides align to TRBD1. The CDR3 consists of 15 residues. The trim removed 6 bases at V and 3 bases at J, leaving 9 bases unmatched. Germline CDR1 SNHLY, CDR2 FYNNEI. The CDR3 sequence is CASRGRDRRTDTQYF. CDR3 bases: TGTGCCAGCAGGGGACGGGACAGAAGAACAGATACGCAGTATTTT.

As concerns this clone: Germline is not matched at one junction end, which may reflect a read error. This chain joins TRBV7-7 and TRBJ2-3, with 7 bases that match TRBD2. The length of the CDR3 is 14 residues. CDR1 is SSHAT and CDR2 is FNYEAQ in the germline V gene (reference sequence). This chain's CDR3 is CASSLSGTLDTQYF. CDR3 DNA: TGTGCTAGCAGCTTAAGCGGGACTTTAGATACGCAGTATTTT.

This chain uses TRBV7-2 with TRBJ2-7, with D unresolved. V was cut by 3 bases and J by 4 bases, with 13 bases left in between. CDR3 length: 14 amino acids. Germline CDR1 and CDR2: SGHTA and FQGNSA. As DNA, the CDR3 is TGTGCCAGCAGCTTCCGATCAAATCGGTACGAGCAGTACTTC. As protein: CASSFRSNRYEQYF.